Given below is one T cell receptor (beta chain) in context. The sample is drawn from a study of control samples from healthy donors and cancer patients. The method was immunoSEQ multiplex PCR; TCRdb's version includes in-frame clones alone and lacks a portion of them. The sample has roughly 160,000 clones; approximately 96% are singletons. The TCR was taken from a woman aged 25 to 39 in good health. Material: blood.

The CDR3 here is CASSLFNGPPGNEQFF. The CDR3 coding sequence is TGTGCCAGCAGTTTATTTAACGGGCCCCCTGGCAATGAGCAGTTCTTC. The V and J genes are TRBV28 and TRBJ2-1; D remains unclear. The V gene's germline CDR1 is MDHEN and CDR2 SYDVKM. The CDR3 runs 16 residues. V shed 1 base and J shed 6 bases, with 16 bases lying between them.